The 28 T cell receptor beta chains reported below all come from one sample, sequenced in a study of blood T cell repertoires in COVID-19. Clones were read by immunoSEQ multiplex PCR, and TCRdb kept only the in-frame ones, dropping some. The sample contains about 46,000 clones, around 82% of which appear only once. What was sequenced was peripheral blood. These TCRs come from a woman at least 80 years old with acute or convalescent COVID-19.

V gene TRBV29-1 combines with J gene TRBJ1-1; 8 bases fit TRBD1. The CDR3 spans 12 residues. Trimming at V came to 5 bases and at J to 4 bases, leaving 3 bases not matched to a gene. The germline V gene has CDR1 SQVTM and CDR2 ANQGSEA. Here the CDR3 reads CSVPTGGTEAFF. The CDR3 DNA sequence: TGCAGCGTTCCCACAGGGGGCACTGAAGCTTTCTTT.

The genes are TRBV5-4 and TRBJ1-2, with a tentative D call TRBD1 (6 bases). CDR1 and CDR2 (germline): SGHNT, YYREEE (reference sequence). The CDR3 sequence is 16 residues long. V was cut by 2 bases and J by 0 bases, with 14 bases left in between. The CDR3 sequence is CASSLGGDVANYGYTF. In DNA form, the CDR3 reads TGTGCCAGCAGCTTAGGGGGGGACGTAGCTAACTATGGCTACACCTTC.

Judged by abundance, this clone is medium-sized. The chain uses TRBV2 and TRBJ2-1; 8 bases are shared with TRBD1. This CDR3 is 16 amino acids long. Germline lookup yields CDR1 SNHLY and CDR2 FYNNEI. Trimming at V came to 7 bases and at J to 2 bases, leaving 10 bases not matched to a gene. The CDR3 loop reads CASMEGQASPYNEQFF. CDR3 DNA sequence: TGTGCCAGCATGGAGGGACAGGCAAGCCCCTACAATGAGCAGTTCTTC.

The chain uses TRBV6-2 or TRBV6-3 and TRBJ1-1; D possibly corresponds to TRBD1 (5 bases). In germline, CDR1 is MNHEY, CDR2 SVGEGT. With 2 bases removed from V and 4 bases from J, the gap between germline ends came to 17 bases. This CDR3 contains 16 residues. CDR3 protein: CASSYNVQGGSTEAFF. CDR3 nucleotide sequence: TGTGCCAGCAGTTACAACGTTCAGGGAGGAAGCACTGAAGCTTTCTTT.

This clone has only a few counts. The chain recombines TRBV6-5 with TRBJ1-3; possible D gene TRBD1, 6 bases. V was trimmed by 7 bases and J by 4 bases, leaving 11 bases between them. Germline V gene sequence: CDR1 MNHEY, CDR2 SVGAGI. The CDR3 totals 13 residues. The chain's CDR3 is CASMRGGGNTIYF. As DNA, the CDR3 is TGTGCCAGCATGCGGGGGGGCGGAAACACCATATATTTT.

The chain uses TRBV3-1 (or the pseudogene TRBV3-2) and TRBJ1-2; 10 bases are shared with TRBD1. The CDR3 runs to 18 residues. Germline loops: CDR1 LGHDT, CDR2 YNNKEL (reference sequence). J lost 5 bases, V lost 1 base, and 13 bases had no gene match. CDR3 in amino acids: CASSQGGTGVKAGYGYTF. The CDR3 DNA is TGTGCCAGCAGCCAAGGGGGGACAGGGGTAAAGGCGGGATATGGCTACACCTTC.

This chain links TRBV5-4 with TRBJ1-1, with 7 nucleotides matching TRBD1. There are 14 residues in the CDR3. The trim removed 0 bases at V and 1 base at J, leaving 0 bases unmatched. Per the germline V gene, CDR1 is SGHNT and CDR2 is YYREEE (reference sequence). The CDR3 DNA reads TGTGCCAGCAGCTTGGACAGGGGGAACACTGAAGCTTTCTTT. Translation gives CASSLDRGNTEAFF.

This clone turned up a few times. The chain recombines TRBV7-9 with TRBJ2-7; D is undetermined. Between the trimmed V and J ends, which lost 1 base and 2 bases, there was a span of 12 bases. Germline CDR1 reads SEHNR; CDR2 reads FQNEAQ (reference sequence). CDR3 size: 15 residues. The CDR3 loop is CASSLVFGSAYEQYF. CDR3 nucleotides: TGTGCCAGCAGCTTAGTTTTCGGGTCAGCCTACGAGCAGTACTTC.

The V gene is TRBV6-2 or TRBV6-3, the J gene TRBJ2-4, with D perhaps matching TRBD2 (5 bases). V was pared by 4 bases and J by 0 bases, with 16 bases between. The germline V gene encodes CDR1 MNHEY and CDR2 SVGEGT. The CDR3 contains 17 residues. CDR3 loop: CASSSRWPSLAKNIQYF. The CDR3, as DNA: TGTGCCAGCAGTTCCCGGTGGCCTAGCCTAGCCAAAAACATTCAGTACTTC.

The rearrangement uses TRBV19 and TRBJ1-1, with 10 bases fitting TRBD1. From germline, CDR1 is LNHDA and CDR2 SQIVND (reference sequence). J was trimmed by 5 bases and V by 3 bases; bases with no gene match: 9. CDR3 length: 16 amino acids. The CDR3 loop is CASSIDRGRRLTEAFF. The CDR3, as DNA: TGTGCCAGTAGTATCGACAGGGGGCGCCGATTAACTGAAGCTTTCTTT. Filled out from reference TRBV19 and TRBJ1-1, the complete variable domain reads DGGITQSPKYLFRKEGQNVTLSCEQNLNHDAMYWYRQDPGQGLRLIYYSQIVNDFQKGDIAEGYSVSREKKESFPLTVTSAQKNPTAFYLCASSIDRGRRLTEAFFGQGTRLTVV.

The chain uses TRBV28 and TRBJ1-6; 8 nucleotides agree with TRBD1. The germline CDR1 and CDR2 sequences are MDHEN and SYDVKM. The CDR3 sequence is 14 residues long. J was trimmed by 4 bases and V by 9 bases; bases with no gene match: 5. The DNA for the CDR3 is TGTGCCAGGTGGACAGGGTTATATAATTCACCCCTCCACTTT. As protein: CARWTGLYNSPLHF.

This clone has only one observation. The chain couples TRBV4-1 to TRBJ2-2; 9 bases are a match to TRBD2. The CDR3 sequence is 15 residues long. V lost 6 bases, J lost 4 bases, and 6 bases stayed unmatched. The V gene's germline CDR1 is MGHRA and CDR2 YSYEKL. The DNA of the CDR3 is TGCGCCAGCAGTCAGGGACTAGCAAGCACCGGGGAGCTGTTTTTT. This translates into CASSQGLASTGELFF.

This clone has more than one count but fewer than ten. The rearrangement uses TRBV5-1 and TRBJ2-7; 9 bases are shared with TRBD1. CDR3 length: 14 amino acids. The V gene end was trimmed by 2 bases and the J gene end by 2 bases; junction bases not matched to a gene: 2. The V gene's germline CDR1 is SGHRS and CDR2 YFSETQ. Here the CDR3 reads CASSLGDRAYEQYF. As DNA, the CDR3 is TGCGCCAGCAGCTTAGGGGACAGGGCCTACGAGCAGTACTTC.

The CDR3 coding sequence is TGTGCCAGTAGTATAGGCCACGGGACAGGGACCGCGGGCACCATATATTTT. This sequence encodes CASSIGHGTGTAGTIYF. The chain is built from TRBV19 and TRBJ1-3, with 9 bases that match TRBD1. Unmatched junction bases numbered 13, after V lost 1 base and J lost 9 bases. Germline V gene sequence: CDR1 LNHDA, CDR2 SQIVND (reference sequence). The CDR3 runs 17 residues.

This clone has a handful of counts. CDR3 sequence reads: CASSLRGLGGTQYF. The CDR3 DNA sequence: TGTGCCAGCAGCCTACGGGGCCTCGGGGGGACCCAGTACTTC. The chain is built from TRBV14 and TRBJ2-5; maybe TRBD2 (6 bases). Trimming pared 4 bases from V and 7 bases from J, leaving 16 bases between. This CDR3 is 14 amino acids long. CDR1 and CDR2 (germline): SGHDN, FVKESK.

The chain carries TRBV6-5 and TRBJ2-7, with D uncertain. V lost 9 bases and J 12 bases, leaving 21 bases between the germline ends. Germline V CDR1 and CDR2: MNHEY, SVGAGI. This CDR3 has 12 amino acids. As DNA, the CDR3 is TGTGCCAGTGGTGGGCAGCCACAAGGTTGGTACTTC. Protein: CASGGQPQGWYF.

This clone was counted between two and nine times. CDR3 sequence: CASSTGDAQGYGYTF. For the CDR3, the DNA is TGTGCCAGTAGTACAGGGGACGCGCAAGGATATGGCTACACCTTC. V and J are TRBV19 and TRBJ1-2; perhaps TRBD1 as D (6 bases). The V end lost 4 bases, the J end lost 5 bases, and 17 bases lay between the germline ends. The CDR3 covers 15 residues. The V gene's germline CDR1 is LNHDA and CDR2 SQIVND (reference sequence).

This clone appeared a few times. The rearrangement joins TRBV11-2 to TRBJ1-1, with 8 bases lining up with TRBD1. V dropped 1 base and J dropped 5; count of bases not matched to a gene: 6. This CDR3 has 15 amino acids. Looked up from germline, CDR1 is SGHAT and CDR2 is FQNNGV. CDR3 in amino acids: CASSLAPRGRTEAFF. CDR3 sequence (DNA): TGTGCCAGCAGCTTAGCACCCAGGGGGCGGACTGAAGCTTTCTTT.

The V and J genes are TRBV7-9 and TRBJ1-4; 9 positions match TRBD1. The V gene end was trimmed by 4 bases and the J gene end by 8 bases; junction bases not matched to a gene: 11. Germline V gives CDR1 SEHNR, CDR2 FQNEAQ (reference sequence). This CDR3 spans 16 amino acids. The CDR3 region is CASSSYDDRGVEKLFF. The CDR3 nucleotides are TGTGCCAGCAGCTCCTACGATGACAGGGGGGTCGAAAAACTGTTTTTT.

The chain combines TRBV19 with TRBJ2-2; D ambiguous. Per the germline V gene, CDR1 is LNHDA and CDR2 is SQIVND (reference sequence). The V gene lost 7 bases and the J gene lost 1 base, with 10 bases spanning the gap. The CDR3 has 14 amino acids. The CDR3 sequence: CASTASGNTGELFF. The DNA of the CDR3 is TGTGCCAGTACCGCCAGTGGGAACACCGGGGAGCTGTTTTTT.

The chain has TRBV27 and TRBJ2-1; 12 nucleotides align to TRBD2. Germline V gene data show CDR1 as MNHEY and CDR2 as SMNVEV (reference sequence). The CDR3 is 15 residues long. V lost 6 bases and J lost 3; bases outside the gene matches: 3. CDR3 DNA sequence: TGTGCCAGCAGACTAGCGGGGGGAAACTACAATGAGCAGTTCTTC. It is translated as CASRLAGGNYNEQFF.

This clone was seen a few times. The chain carries TRBV18 and TRBJ1-1, with D uncertain. The germline gives CDR1 KGHSH, CDR2 LQKENI. Trimming pared 2 bases from V and 8 bases from J, leaving 24 bases between. CDR3 length: 17 amino acids. CDR3 sequence: CASSPGRGNEVNLEAFF. The CDR3 DNA reads TGTGCCAGCTCACCAGGACGCGGGAATGAGGTGAACTTGGAAGCTTTCTTT. Variable domain in full (rest from reference TRBV18 and TRBJ1-1): NAGVMQNPRHLVRRRGQEARLRCSPMKGHSHVYWYRQLPEEGLKFMVYLQKENIIDESGMPKERFSAEFPKEGPSILRIQQVVRGDSAAYFCASSPGRGNEVNLEAFFGQGTRLTVV.

The chain carries TRBV28 and TRBJ1-1, with D perhaps TRBD1 (5 bases). Germline-derived CDR1 and CDR2 are MDHEN and SYDVKM. This CDR3 region has 14 residues. The V gene lost 5 bases and the J gene lost 4 bases, with 14 bases spanning the gap. DNA for the CDR3: TGTGCCAGCAGTCAGTCCAGGGAGGGCACTGAAGCTTTCTTT. As protein: CASSQSREGTEAFF.

V gene TRBV14 combines with J gene TRBJ2-2; no reliable D call. Germline assignment: CDR1 SGHDN and CDR2 FVKESK. With 0 bases removed from V and 1 base from J, the gap between germline ends came to 6 bases. This CDR3 comprises 15 residues. CDR3 residues: CASSQDMRNTGELFF. DNA of the CDR3: TGTGCCAGCAGCCAAGATATGAGGAACACCGGGGAGCTGTTTTTT. The variable domain in full, with the rest retrieved from reference TRBV14 and TRBJ2-2, is EAGVTQFPSHSVIEKGQTVTLRCDPISGHDNLYWYRRVMGKEIKFLLHFVKESKQDESGMPNNRFLAERTGGTYSTLKVQPAELEDSGVYFCASSQDMRNTGELFFGEGSRLTVL.

The V call is TRBV7-9, the J call TRBJ1-3; no firm D call. This CDR3 has 15 amino acids. The germline gives CDR1 SEHNR, CDR2 FQNEAQ (reference sequence). The V end was cut by 1 base, the J end by 0 bases, with 7 bases between. The CDR3 sequence: CASSLGGSSGNTIYF. In DNA form, the CDR3 reads TGTGCCAGCAGCTTAGGCGGCAGCTCTGGAAACACCATATATTTT. The entire variable domain, with the rest obtained from reference TRBV7-9 and TRBJ1-3, is as follows: DTGVSQNPRHKITKRGQNVTFRCDPISEHNRLYWYRQTLGQGPEFLTYFQNEAQLEKSRLLSDRFSAERPKGSFSTLEIQRTEQGDSAMYLCASSLGGSSGNTIYFGEGSWLTVV.

V gene TRBV5-1 combines with J gene TRBJ1-1, with 9 bases identical to TRBD1. This CDR3 has 14 amino acids. V lost 0 bases, J lost 7 bases, and 4 bases stayed unmatched. Germline loops: CDR1 SGHRS, CDR2 YFSETQ. The CDR3 nucleotides are TGCGCCAGCAGCTTGGGAACAGGGGGCGGTGAAGCTTTCTTT. Its protein product is CASSLGTGGGEAFF.

Comments on this clone: At one of its ends the junction is not consistent with the germline gene, which may arise from a read error. The V gene is TRBV6-1, the J gene TRBJ1-1, with 10 positions matching TRBD1. CDR3 length equals 16 residues. Germline lookup yields CDR1 MNHNS and CDR2 SASEGT. CDR3 protein: CASSDLPGQGNAEAFF. As DNA, the CDR3 is TGTGCCAGCAGTGACCTTCCGGGACAGGGGAACGCTGAAGCTTTCTTT.

The chain carries TRBV5-1 and TRBJ2-3, with TRBD2 identical over 7 bases. V was clipped by 1 base and J by 4 bases; unmatched bases: 12. This CDR3 spans 17 amino acids. Germline V CDR1 and CDR2: SGHRS, YFSETQ. CDR3 loop: CASSLFLRAGAPDTQYF. The CDR3 DNA sequence: TGCGCCAGCAGCTTGTTCCTTAGGGCGGGAGCTCCAGATACGCAGTATTTT. Full variable domain (outside the CDR3, taken from reference TRBV5-1 and TRBJ2-3): KAGVTQTPRYLIKTRGQQVTLSCSPISGHRSVSWYQQTPGQGLQFLFEYFSETQRNKGNFPGRFSGRQFSNSRSEMNVSTLELGDSALYLCASSLFLRAGAPDTQYFGPGTRLTVL.